The present TCR beta chain was sequenced within a study of early T cells in non-severe SARS-CoV-2 infection. In the study overall: Alpha and beta chains were unpaired, from unsorted whole-blood bulk RNA. The study's findings and limits: There was a bias toward anti-spike CD8 responses in VDJdb matching, which missed private and CD4 specificities.

The library protocol tagged individual cDNA molecules with unique molecular identifiers. TCRdb reprocessed the 5' RACE reads via MiXCR and lists one record per CDR3 protein. Of tens of thousands of distinct CDR3 sequences in the sample, roughly 5.7% were seen once. The CDR3 has 14 residues. The V gene's germline CDR1 is LNHNV and CDR2 YYDKDF (reference sequence). Turning to this clonotype: Its antigen is unknown. The junction differs from germline at one of its ends, possibly a read error.

The sequence derives from an adult who was a healthcare worker with PCR-confirmed SARS-CoV-2 infection or an uninfected control (not recorded which). What was sequenced was whole blood. The V and J genes are TRBV15 and TRBJ1-5; the match to TRBD1 covers 7 bases. The CDR3 loop is CATSETGSNQPQHF. In DNA form, the CDR3 reads TGTGCCACCAGCGAGACAGGGTCCAATCAGCCCCAGCATTTC.